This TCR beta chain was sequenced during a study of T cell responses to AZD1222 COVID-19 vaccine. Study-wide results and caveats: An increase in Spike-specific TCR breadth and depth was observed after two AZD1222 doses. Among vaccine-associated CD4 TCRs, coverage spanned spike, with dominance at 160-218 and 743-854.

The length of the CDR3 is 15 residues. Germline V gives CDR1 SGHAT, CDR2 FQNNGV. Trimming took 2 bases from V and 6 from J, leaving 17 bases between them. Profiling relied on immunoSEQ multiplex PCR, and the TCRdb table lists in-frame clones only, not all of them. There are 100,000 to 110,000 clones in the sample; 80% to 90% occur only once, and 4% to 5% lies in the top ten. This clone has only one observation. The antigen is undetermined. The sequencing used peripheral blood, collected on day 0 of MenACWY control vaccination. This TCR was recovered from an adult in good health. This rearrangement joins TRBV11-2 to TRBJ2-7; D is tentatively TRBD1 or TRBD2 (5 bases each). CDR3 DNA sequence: TGTGCCAGCAGCTTACCCTCCAACGGGGCGGGCGAGCAGTACTTC. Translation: CASSLPSNGAGEQYF.